The entry that follows covers one T cell receptor (beta chain) sequence. The sample is drawn from a study of cytomegalovirus exposure and HLA in healthy donors. The CDR3 extends over 14 amino acids. Germline V gives CDR1 SGHAT, CDR2 FQNNGV. With 1 base removed from V and 3 bases from J, the gap between germline ends came to 7 bases. PCR involved 60 Vbeta and 13 Jbeta primers. The data were produced by immunoSEQ multiplex PCR, yet TCRdb's version contains in-frame clones alone and is incomplete. The repertoire has approximately 100,000 clones, about two thirds of them found once; the top ten carry roughly 5.5%.

What was sequenced was PBMCs. The chain couples TRBV11-2 to TRBJ2-1; D perhaps matches TRBD1 (6 bases). This receptor was identified in a woman aged 70 to 79 in good health and CMV-seropositive. The CDR3 region is CASSLGTVYNEQFF. As DNA, the CDR3 is TGTGCCAGCAGCTTAGGGACAGTCTACAATGAGCAGTTCTTC.